This is a list of T cell receptor beta chains from one sample in a study of blood T cell repertoires in COVID-19. Profiling relied on immunoSEQ multiplex PCR, and the TCRdb table lists in-frame clones only, not all of them. The profile shows 140,000 to 150,000 clones, 81% of them singletons. The sequenced material came from peripheral blood. These receptors originate from a human donor with acute or convalescent COVID-19. The donor label of this sample is uncertain. CDR3s include the opening cysteine and the closing phenylalanine or tryptophan. The D gene is left open where the match is weak. The size field is filled for only some rows; it gives once, few, many or a size class.

>.|few|TRBJ1-2|13|TRBV5-1
TGCGCCAGCAGCTTTCGGACAGATAGGGGCTACACCTTC
CASSFRTDRGYTF
>TRBD1|.|TRBJ1-1|17|TRBV27
TGTGCCAGCAGTTTACACCCCCGGACAGGGGCAAACACTGAAGCTTTCTTT
CASSLHPRTGANTEAFF
>.|.|TRBJ1-2|13|TRBV12-3/TRBV12-4
TGTGCCAGCAGTCCGCCGGGGGTACAAGGCTACACCTTC
CASSPPGVQGYTF
>TRBD1|.|TRBJ1-5|15|TRBV13
TGTGCCAGCAGCTCCGGGACAGGAGGGAATCAGCCCCAGCATTTT
CASSSGTGGNQPQHF
>.|.|TRBJ2-1|14|TRBV27
TGTGCCAGCAGTTTTGGGCAGGGGCTTCATGAGCAGTTCTTC
CASSFGQGLHEQFF
>.|.|TRBJ2-1|15|TRBV6-6
TGTGCCAGCAGTTACTCCGACAGTTTATACAATGAGCAGTTCTTC
CASSYSDSLYNEQFF
>TRBD2|.|TRBJ2-5|18|TRBV13
TGTGCCAGCAGCTTCCGCCGGGGGACTAGCGGGGAGCGGGAGACCCAGTACTTC
CASSFRRGTSGERETQYF
>TRBD1|.|TRBJ2-3|14|TRBV5-4
TGTGCCAGCAGCCAGACAGGGGCGGCAGATACGCAGTATTTT
CASSQTGAADTQYF
>TRBD1|.|TRBJ1-4|15|TRBV15
TGTGCCACCAGCAGCCGGGACAGGGGTTATGAAAAACTGTTTTTT
CATSSRDRGYEKLFF
>.|once|TRBJ1-2|12|TRBV6-5
TGTGCCAGCAGATCTACAGTTACAGGCTACACCTTC
CASRSTVTGYTF
>.|.|TRBJ2-7|12|TRBV24-1
TGTGCCACCTACCCGAGGTGGTGCGAGCAGTACTTC
CATYPRWCEQYF
>TRBD1|.|TRBJ1-6|17|TRBV5-4
TGTGCCAGCAGCTTCGCAGGGGGAACCTCCTATAATTCACCCCTCCACTTT
CASSFAGGTSYNSPLHF
>TRBD1|.|TRBJ1-1|14|TRBV11-2
TGTGCCAGCAGCTTAGCAGGGGGGTACACTGAAGCTTTCTTT
CASSLAGGYTEAFF
>.|few|TRBJ1-1|14|TRBV28
TGTGCCAGCAGTTTAATCAGGGGCAACACTGAAGCTTTCTTT
CASSLIRGNTEAFF
>TRBD1|.|TRBJ1-1|14|TRBV30
TGTGCCTGGAGGTCCGGGACAGGGAACACTGAAGCTTTCTTT
CAWRSGTGNTEAFF
>.|.|TRBJ1-4|13|TRBV5-5
TGTGCCAGCAGCTTGGAACTATCTGAAAAACTGTTTTTT
CASSLELSEKLFF
>TRBD1|.|TRBJ1-5|15|TRBV2
TGTGCCAGTTGCACAGGGGATTATAGCAATCAGCCCCAGCATTTT
CASCTGDYSNQPQHF
>TRBD1|.|TRBJ1-1|15|TRBV15
TGTGCCACCAGCACCCCGACAGGGCGGAGGACTGAAGCTTTCTTT
CATSTPTGRRTEAFF
>.|.|TRBJ2-1|14|TRBV27
TGTGCCAGCAGTATGATTCCCCCGGACAATGAGCAGTTCTTC
CASSMIPPDNEQFF
>TRBD2|.|TRBJ2-3|14|TRBV3-1/TRBV3-2
TGTGCCAGCAGCCCGGGGGGGGGCACAGATACGCAGTATTTT
CASSPGGGTDTQYF
>TRBD1|.|TRBJ1-2|15|TRBV19
TGTGCCAGTAGTCCCGGGACAGGGAGGAACTATGGCTACACCTTC
CASSPGTGRNYGYTF
>TRBD1|.|TRBJ1-6|15|TRBV9
TGTGCCAGCAGCGTAACGGACAGGGAAGGCTCACCCCTCCACTTT
CASSVTDREGSPLHF
>TRBD1|once|TRBJ1-1|14|TRBV7-9
TGTGCCAGCAGCCCTACAGGGGGCGCGGGTGAAGCTTTCTTT
CASSPTGGAGEAFF
>.|.|TRBJ2-1|15|TRBV19
TGTGCCAGTAGTATTGGAGCGGGTGCCTACAATGAGCAGTTCTTC
CASSIGAGAYNEQFF
>.|once|TRBJ1-2|12|TRBV10-3
TGTGCCATCAGTGCGGCAGGCGATGGCTACACCTTC
CAISAAGDGYTF
>.|.|TRBJ1-6|16|TRBV7-9
TGTGCCAGCAGCCCCTGGGAGGGCAGCCTGGGGTCACCCCTCCACTTT
CASSPWEGSLGSPLHF
>TRBD2|.|TRBJ2-2|14|TRBV10-2
TGCGCCAGCAGTGGGTCGGGAGGTACCGGGGAGCTGTTTTTT
CASSGSGGTGELFF
>.|.|TRBJ2-2|14|TRBV19
TGTGCCAGTACCCTCACAGGGATCGCCGGGGAGCTGTTTTTT
CASTLTGIAGELFF